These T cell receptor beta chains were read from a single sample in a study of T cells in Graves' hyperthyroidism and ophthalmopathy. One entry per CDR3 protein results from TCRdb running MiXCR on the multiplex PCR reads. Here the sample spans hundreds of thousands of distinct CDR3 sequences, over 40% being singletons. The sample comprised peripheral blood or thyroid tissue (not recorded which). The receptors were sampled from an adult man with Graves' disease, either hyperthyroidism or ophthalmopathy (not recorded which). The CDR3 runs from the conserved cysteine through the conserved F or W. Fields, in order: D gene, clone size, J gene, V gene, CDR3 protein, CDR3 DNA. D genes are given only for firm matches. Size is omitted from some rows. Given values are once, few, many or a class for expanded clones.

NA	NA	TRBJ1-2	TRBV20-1	CSASSAAAHGYTF	TGCAGTGCTAGCTCCGCGGCAGCTCATGGCTACACCTTC
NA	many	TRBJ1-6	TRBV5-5	CASSLVRNYNSPLHF	TGTGCCAGCAGCTTGGTACGGAACTATAATTCACCCCTCCACTTT
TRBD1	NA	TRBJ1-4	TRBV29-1	CSATTGGRLNEKLFF	TGCAGCGCAACAACAGGGGGGAGGCTGAATGAAAAACTGTTTTTT
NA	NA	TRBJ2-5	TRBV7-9	CASSQTSGETQYF	TGTGCCAGCAGCCAGACTAGTGGGGAGACCCAGTACTTC
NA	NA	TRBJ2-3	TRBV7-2	CASSGGQRGEMTQYF	TGTGCCAGCAGTGGAGGCCAACGGGGAGAGATGACGCAGTATTTT
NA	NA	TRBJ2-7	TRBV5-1	CASSLAQGFSEQYF	TGCGCCAGCAGCTTGGCCCAGGGTTTCTCCGAGCAGTACTTC
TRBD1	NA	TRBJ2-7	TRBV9	CASSLQGTGGEQYF	TGTGCCAGCAGCCTACAGGGGACAGGGGGCGAGCAGTACTTC
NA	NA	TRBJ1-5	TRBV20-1	CSAIAQGGNQPQHF	TGCAGTGCTATAGCCCAGGGCGGTAATCAGCCCCAGCATTTT
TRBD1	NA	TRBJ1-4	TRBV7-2	CASTSREGASNEKLFF	TGTGCCAGCACCTCTCGGGAGGGGGCATCTAATGAAAAACTGTTTTTT
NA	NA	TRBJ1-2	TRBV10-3	CDPPGGYTF	TGTGACCCCCCAGGTGGCTACACCTTC
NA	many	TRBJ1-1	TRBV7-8	CASRPNVGTEAFF	TGTGCCAGCAGACCCAATGTAGGGACTGAAGCTTTCTTT
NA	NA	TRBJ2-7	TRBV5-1	CASRSDGLYEQYF	TGCGCCAGCAGATCGGACGGCCTCTACGAGCAGTACTTC
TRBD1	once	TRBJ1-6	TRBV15	CATSREGGQGNNSPLHF	TGTGCCACCAGCAGAGAGGGGGGACAGGGCAATAATTCACCCCTCCACTTT
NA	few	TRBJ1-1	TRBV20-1	CSATNTGKTEAFF	TGCAGTGCTACGAACACAGGGAAAACTGAAGCTTTCTTT
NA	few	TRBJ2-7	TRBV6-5	CASSYTGRSGEQYF	TGTGCCAGCAGTTACACAGGGAGATCGGGAGAGCAGTACTTC
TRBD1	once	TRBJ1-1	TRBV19	CASTPGQGYRGTEAFF	TGTGCCAGCACTCCAGGACAGGGGTATAGGGGGACTGAAGCTTTCTTT
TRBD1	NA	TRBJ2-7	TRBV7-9	CASSSSGTGNFHEQYF	TGTGCCAGCAGCTCCTCCGGGACAGGGAATTTCCACGAGCAGTACTTC
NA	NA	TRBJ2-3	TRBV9	CASSAILAPTDTQYF	TGTGCCAGCAGCGCAATACTCGCCCCCACAGATACGCAGTATTTT
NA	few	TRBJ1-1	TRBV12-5	CASGLVDLTTEAFF	TGTGCTAGTGGTTTGGTAGACTTGACAACTGAAGCTTTCTTT
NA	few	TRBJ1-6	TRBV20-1	CSARTQGKGTYNSPLHF	TGCAGTGCTAGGACCCAGGGGAAGGGCACCTATAATTCACCCCTCCACTTT
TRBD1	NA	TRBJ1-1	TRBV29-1	CSRKTGDAEAFF	TGCAGCAGGAAGACAGGGGACGCTGAAGCTTTCTTT
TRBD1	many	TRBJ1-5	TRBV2	CASNLDRGLQPQHF	TGTGCCAGCAACCTCGACAGGGGGCTTCAGCCCCAGCATTTT
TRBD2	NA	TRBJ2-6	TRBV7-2	CASTLGGGNSGANVLTF	TGTGCCAGCACACTCGGGGGAGGGAACTCTGGGGCCAACGTCCTGACTTTC
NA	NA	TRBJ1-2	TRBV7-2	CASSPPGVEGHTF	TGTGCCAGCAGTCCACCCGGGGTGGAGGGCCACACCTTC
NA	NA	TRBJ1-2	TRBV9	CASSVATRGGYGYTF	TGTGCCAGCAGCGTAGCTACGCGGGGGGGCTATGGCTACACCTTC
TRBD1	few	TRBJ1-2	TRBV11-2	CASIGAEQGASGYTF	TGTGCCAGCATCGGGGCGGAACAGGGGGCTTCTGGCTACACCTTC
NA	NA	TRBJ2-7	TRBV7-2	CASSPAGGSSYEQYF	TGTGCCAGCAGCCCCGCCGGCGGCAGCTCCTACGAGCAGTACTTC
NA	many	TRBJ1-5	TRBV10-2	CASRGQGSGNQPQHF	TGCGCCAGCAGGGGTCAGGGGTCAGGCAATCAGCCCCAGCATTTT
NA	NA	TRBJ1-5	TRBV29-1	CSVVDRPQHF	TGCAGCGTTGTGGATAGGCCCCAGCATTTT
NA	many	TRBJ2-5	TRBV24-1	CATSDPIDSLETQYF	TGTGCCACCAGTGACCCTATCGACAGTCTAGAGACCCAGTACTTC
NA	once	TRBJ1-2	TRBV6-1	CASNTGARNYGYTF	TGTGCCAGCAACACCGGGGCGAGGAACTATGGCTACACCTTC
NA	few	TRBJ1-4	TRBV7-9	CASSYRGGSTNEKLFF	TGTGCCAGCAGCTATCGGGGTGGGTCAACTAATGAAAAACTGTTTTTT
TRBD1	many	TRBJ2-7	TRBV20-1	CSASKGATYEQYF	TGCAGTGCTAGTAAGGGGGCGACCTACGAGCAGTACTTC
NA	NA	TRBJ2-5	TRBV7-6	CASSLGVAETQYF	TGTGCCAGCAGCTTAGGGGTAGCGGAGACCCAGTACTTC
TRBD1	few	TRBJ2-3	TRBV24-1	CATSDVRGQGYPDTQYF	TGTGCCACCAGTGATGTAAGGGGACAGGGGTACCCGGATACGCAGTATTTT
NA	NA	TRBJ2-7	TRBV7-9	CASSLRSGVDTGEQYF	TGTGCCAGCAGCCTAAGATCAGGGGTCGACACCGGGGAGCAGTACTTC
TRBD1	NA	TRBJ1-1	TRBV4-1	CASSQTTGSMEAFF	TGCGCCAGCAGCCAAACGACAGGGTCCATGGAAGCTTTCTTT
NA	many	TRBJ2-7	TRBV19	CASSPSRMSYEQYF	TGTGCCAGTAGTCCTAGCCGAATGTCCTACGAGCAGTACTTC
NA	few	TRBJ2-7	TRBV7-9	CASSSPGGWDSYEQYF	TGTGCCAGCAGCTCCCCAGGCGGCTGGGATTCCTACGAGCAGTACTTC
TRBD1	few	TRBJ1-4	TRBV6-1	CASTPQGQPNEKLFF	TGTGCCAGCACCCCTCAGGGACAGCCGAATGAAAAACTGTTTTTT
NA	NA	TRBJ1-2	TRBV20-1	CSARDGGVSGYTF	TGCAGTGCTAGAGATGGAGGGGTGTCGGGCTACACCTTC
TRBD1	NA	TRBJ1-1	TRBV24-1	CATSDPGQGSTEAFF	TGTGCCACCAGTGACCCGGGACAGGGCTCCACTGAAGCTTTCTTT
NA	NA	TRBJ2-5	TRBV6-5	CASSYSVDWAQYF	TGTGCCAGCAGTTACTCCGTAGATTGGGCCCAGTACTTC
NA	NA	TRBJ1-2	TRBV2	CASSVEGTDDGYTF	TGTGCCAGCAGCGTTGAAGGGACGGATGATGGCTACACCTTC
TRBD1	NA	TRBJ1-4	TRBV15	CATSRDRDKLFF	TGTGCCACCAGCAGGGACAGGGATAAACTGTTTTTT
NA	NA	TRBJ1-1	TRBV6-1	CASSLVEDTEAFF	TGTGCCAGCAGCCTTGTAGAAGACACTGAAGCTTTCTTT
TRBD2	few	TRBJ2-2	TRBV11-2	CASSLGLALNTGELFF	TGTGCCAGCAGCTTGGGACTAGCGCTGAACACCGGGGAGCTGTTTTTT
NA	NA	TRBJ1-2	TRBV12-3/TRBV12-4	CASSFGLENYGYTF	TGTGCCAGCAGTTTTGGGTTGGAAAACTATGGCTACACCTTC
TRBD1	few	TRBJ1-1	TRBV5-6	CASSPDAGGGEAFF	TGTGCCAGCAGCCCGGACGCAGGGGGGGGTGAAGCTTTCTTT
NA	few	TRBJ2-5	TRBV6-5	CASSWLSTGIQETQYF	TGTGCCAGCAGTTGGTTATCGACCGGGATCCAAGAGACCCAGTACTTC
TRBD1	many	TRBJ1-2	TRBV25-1	CASRGTVGLYGYTF	TGTGCCAGCAGAGGGACAGTGGGGCTGTATGGCTACACCTTC
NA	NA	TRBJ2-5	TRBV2	CASSLNGPGTQYF	TGTGCCAGCAGTTTAAACGGCCCAGGGACCCAGTACTTC
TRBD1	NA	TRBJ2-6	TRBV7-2	CASRKTGTGFSGANVLTF	TGTGCCAGCAGAAAGACCGGGACAGGGTTCTCTGGGGCCAACGTCCTGACTTTC
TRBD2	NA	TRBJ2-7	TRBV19	CASKDPGRGEQYF	TGTGCCAGTAAAGATCCGGGGAGGGGCGAGCAGTACTTC
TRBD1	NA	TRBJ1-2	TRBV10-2	CASSSPWGQGAWGYTF	TGTGCCAGCAGTTCCCCCTGGGGACAGGGAGCTTGGGGCTACACCTTC
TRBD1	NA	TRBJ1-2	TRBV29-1	CSTRGQGDGYTF	TGCAGCACTCGGGGACAGGGGGACGGCTACACCTTC
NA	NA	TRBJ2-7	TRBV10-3	CASSKPGPAYEQYF	TGTGCCAGCTCAAAGCCGGGACCTGCCTACGAGCAGTACTTC
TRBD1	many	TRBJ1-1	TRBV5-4	CASSLAWTGSTEAFF	TGTGCCAGCAGCTTGGCTTGGACAGGGTCCACTGAAGCTTTCTTT